This TCR beta chain stems from a study of cytomegalovirus exposure and HLA in healthy donors. The CDR3 sequence is 14 residues long. J was trimmed by 10 bases and V by 3 bases; bases with no gene match: 1. Germline CDR1 LNHDA, CDR2 SQIVND (reference sequence). Method: immunoSEQ multiplex PCR; TCRdb's copy keeps in-frame clones and lacks some. The sample lists approximately 220,000 clones, around nine tenths occurring once. This chain links TRBV19 with TRBJ2-1; 15 positions match TRBD2. The sample taken for sequencing was PBMCs. This receptor was identified in a man aged 18-30 years in good health and CMV-seronegative. The CDR3 spells CASSMGLAGGEQFF. Written as DNA, the CDR3 is TGTGCCAGTAGTATGGGACTAGCGGGGGGAGAGCAGTTCTTC. Filled out from reference TRBV19 and TRBJ2-1, the complete variable domain reads DGGITQSPKYLFRKEGQNVTLSCEQNLNHDAMYWYRQDPGQGLRLIYYSQIVNDFQKGDIAEGYSVSREKKESFPLTVTSAQKNPTAFYLCASSMGLAGGEQFFGPGTRLTVL.